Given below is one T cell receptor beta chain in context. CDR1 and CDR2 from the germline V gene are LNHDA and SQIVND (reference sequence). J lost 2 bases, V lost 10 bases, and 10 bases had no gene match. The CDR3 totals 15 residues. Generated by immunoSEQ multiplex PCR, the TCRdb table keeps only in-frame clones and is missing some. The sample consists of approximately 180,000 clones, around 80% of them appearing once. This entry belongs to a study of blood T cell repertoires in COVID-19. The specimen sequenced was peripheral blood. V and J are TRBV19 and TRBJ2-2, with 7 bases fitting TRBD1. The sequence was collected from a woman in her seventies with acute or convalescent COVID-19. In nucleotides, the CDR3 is TGTGCCACCCAAAACAGGGGTACAAACACCGGGGAGCTGTTTTTT. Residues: CATQNRGTNTGELFF.